The source of this TCR beta chain is a study of T-cell reconstitution after alpha-beta-depleted transplantation in children. Study-wide results and limits: Several hundred expanded graft clones reportedly supplied alpha-beta T cells about two months after transplant. The authors attributed T-cell counts and diversity one year after transplant mostly to newly produced T cells. Some patients' high day-60 TCRbeta diversity was attributed to recipient cells surviving conditioning.

This clonotype has just a few counts. The target antigen is unknown. Germline loops: CDR1 MNHEY, CDR2 SVGAGI. CDR3 length: 18 amino acids. V lost 6 bases and J lost 1, with 24 bases in between. Unique molecular identifiers were used to barcode this TCRbeta library. Each CDR3 protein is one row after TCRdb ran MiXCR on the PCR reads. Here the sample spans some 600,000 distinct CDR3 sequences, approximately 12% being singletons. The TCR comes from a male patient younger than 18 who had a stem cell transplant for acute myeloid leukemia, so the T cells may come from the graft donor. Here the sequenced sample was PBMCs, mostly from graft donor cells, taken 360 days after TCRalphabeta/CD19-depleted stem cell transplant. J is TRBJ1-1 and V is TRBV6-5; possible D gene TRBD1, 6 bases. The CDR3 coding sequence is TGTGCCAGCAGGGGGGGCCCGGGACAATCATTGGGGAACACTGAAGCTTTCTTT. This encodes CASRGGPGQSLGNTEAFF.